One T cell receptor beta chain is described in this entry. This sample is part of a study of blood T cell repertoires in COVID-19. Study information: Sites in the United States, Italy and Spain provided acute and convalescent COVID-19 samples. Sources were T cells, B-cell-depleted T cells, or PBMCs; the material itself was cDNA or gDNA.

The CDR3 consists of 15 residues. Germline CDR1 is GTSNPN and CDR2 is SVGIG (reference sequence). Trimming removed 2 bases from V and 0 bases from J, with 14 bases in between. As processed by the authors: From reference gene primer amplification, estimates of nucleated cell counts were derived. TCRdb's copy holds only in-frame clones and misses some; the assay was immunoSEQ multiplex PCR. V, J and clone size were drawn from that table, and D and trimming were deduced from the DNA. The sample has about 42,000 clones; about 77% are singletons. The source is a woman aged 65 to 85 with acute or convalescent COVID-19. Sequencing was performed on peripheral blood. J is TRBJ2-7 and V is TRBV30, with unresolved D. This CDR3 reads CAWSSDIFSSYEQYF. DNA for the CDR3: TGTGCCTGGAGTTCAGACATATTTTCCTCCTACGAGCAGTACTTC.